The TCR beta chain under discussion was sequenced for a study of response to subunit inactivated influenza vaccine. Comment on this clonotype: As yet, its antigen is unknown.

The CDR3 is 16 amino acids. V shed 8 bases and J 5 bases; nucleotides not matched to a gene: 20. CDR1 DFQATT and CDR2 SNEGSKA come from the germline V gene (reference sequence). TCRdb passed the RT-PCR reads through MiXCR, listing each CDR3 protein once. The sample records 450,000 to 700,000 distinct CDR3 sequences, about 15% being singletons. Notes on the study in general: Each seasonal influenza vaccination recruits few new T cells, the authors suggested.

The sequence came from a man aged 50-60 years who received an inactivated influenza vaccine. The chain uses TRBV20-1 and TRBJ2-5; 7 bases agree with TRBD1. Sequencing was performed on PBMCs from blood, taken 11 to 12 days after vaccination. CDR3 sequence reads: CSSASSGTAKGETQYF. The CDR3 DNA sequence: TGCAGTTCTGCAAGCTCCGGGACAGCCAAGGGCGAGACCCAGTACTTC.